These T cell receptor beta chains were read from a single sample in a study of beta chain features in type 1 diabetes. Generated by immunoSEQ multiplex PCR, the TCRdb table keeps only in-frame clones and is missing some. This table has around 340,000 clones, around 8.5% appearing once. The sample taken for sequencing was central memory CD4+ T cells from blood. The source of these receptors is a man younger than 45 with type 1 diabetes. Both conserved end residues are part of each CDR3. D genes are given only for firm matches. Some rows mark clone size as missing; the rest say once, few, many or name a class of expanded clone.

v_gene,abundance,j_gene,d_gene,CDR3nt,CDR3aa
TRBV5-4,NA,TRBJ1-2,NA,TGTGCCAGCAGCTTCCCCATGAGGGACTATGGCTACACCTTC,CASSFPMRDYGYTF
TRBV5-1,NA,TRBJ2-7,TRBD1,TGCGCCAGCAGCTTGGGACAGGGCGCCTACGAGCAGTACTTC,CASSLGQGAYEQYF
TRBV30,NA,TRBJ1-6,TRBD1,TGTGCCTGGACCTCACTGACAGGGCTAAATTCACCCCTCCACTTT,CAWTSLTGLNSPLHF
TRBV7-2,NA,TRBJ1-2,NA,TGTGCCAGCAGCTTAAAAAAATTTGGAGGATATGGCTACACCTTC,CASSLKKFGGYGYTF
TRBV19,few,TRBJ1-5,TRBD1,TGTGCCAGTAGTATTCAGGGGGGGAGCAATCAGCCCCAGCATTTT,CASSIQGGSNQPQHF
TRBV5-1,NA,TRBJ2-5,NA,TGCGCCAGCAGCTTTCAACAGGTCCAAGAGACCCAGTACTTC,CASSFQQVQETQYF
TRBV18,few,TRBJ1-1,NA,TGTGCCAGCTCTCAGGGGTTCATGAACACTGAAGCTTTCTTT,CASSQGFMNTEAFF
TRBV21-1,few,TRBJ2-3,NA,TGTGCCAGCAGCAAGCAAAAGGAGATCCCCTGGACAGGTCCCACAGATACGCAGTATTTT,CASSKQKEIPWTGPTDTQYF
TRBV2,few,TRBJ1-1,NA,TGTGCCACCTGTCCCAGAGGGTACACTGAAGCTTTCTTT,CATCPRGYTEAFF
TRBV4-1,NA,TRBJ2-5,TRBD2,TGCGCCAGCAGCCAAGGCGGGGGGGCGGCAGAGACCCAGTACTTC,CASSQGGGAAETQYF
TRBV4-3,NA,TRBJ2-7,NA,TGCGCCAGCAGCCAAGGTGACCTTAACTCCTACGAGCAGTACTTC,CASSQGDLNSYEQYF
TRBV18,few,TRBJ2-6,NA,TGTGCCAGCTCACCAACTGGGGCCAACGTCCTGACTTTC,CASSPTGANVLTF
TRBV7-8,NA,TRBJ1-1,NA,TGTGCCAGCAGCGTGCAGGGGCACATGAACACTGAAGCTTTCTTT,CASSVQGHMNTEAFF
TRBV2,NA,TRBJ1-2,NA,TGTGCCAGTTCTCCAGCGACAGATTCATATGGCTACACCTTC,CASSPATDSYGYTF
TRBV7-9,NA,TRBJ2-3,NA,TGTGCCAGCAGCTTAGACCAGATTGCGGCAGATACGCAGTATTTT,CASSLDQIAADTQYF
TRBV14,NA,TRBJ2-5,NA,TGTGCCAGCAGCCAAGCCGGGAGCGGCCAAGAGACCCAGTACTTC,CASSQAGSGQETQYF
TRBV5-1,few,TRBJ2-3,TRBD2,TGCGCCAGCAGCCTGGGCCAGACTAGCGGCAGCACAGATACGCAGTATTTT,CASSLGQTSGSTDTQYF
TRBV25-1,NA,TRBJ2-2,NA,TGTGCCAGCAGTGCCTCGGGAGATTCGAACACCGGGGAGCTGTTTTTT,CASSASGDSNTGELFF
TRBV2,few,TRBJ1-2,NA,TGTGCCAGCAGTGAAGCGCCGGAGGGCTATGGCTACACCTTC,CASSEAPEGYGYTF
TRBV18,NA,TRBJ2-7,NA,TGTGCCAGCTCATCGGACGCGGGTAGCGGCGTAGGGTACTTC,CASSSDAGSGVGYF
TRBV5-1,NA,TRBJ1-1,NA,TGCGCCAGCAGCTTGGCCGGACGGAACACTGAAGCTTTCTTT,CASSLAGRNTEAFF
TRBV6-6,few,TRBJ2-3,NA,TGTGCCAGCAGTTACGCCGGGACATCGCGCACAGATACGCAGTATTTT,CASSYAGTSRTDTQYF
TRBV6-6,few,TRBJ2-3,NA,TGTGCCAGCAGTTACACCTTGGGCGCAGATACGCAGTATTTT,CASSYTLGADTQYF
TRBV25-1,NA,TRBJ1-1,NA,TGTGCCAGCACCAAACCTGGAATGAACACTGAAGCTTTCTTT,CASTKPGMNTEAFF
TRBV7-9,NA,TRBJ2-3,TRBD2,TGTGCCAGCAGCTTACGGCGGGGGTCTGGCACAGATACGCAGTATTTT,CASSLRRGSGTDTQYF
TRBV9,NA,TRBJ2-7,NA,TGTGCCAGCAGCGTAGATGGAGAGCAGTACTTC,CASSVDGEQYF
TRBV30,few,TRBJ1-2,NA,TGTGCCTGGAGTGGCTCCTCCGGGACTGGCTACACCTTC,CAWSGSSGTGYTF
TRBV2,NA,TRBJ1-6,NA,TGTGCCAGCAGTCGGGACGGACTAAATTCACCCCTCCACTTT,CASSRDGLNSPLHF
TRBV7-8,few,TRBJ2-5,NA,TGTGCCAGCACCATACTTCGCGGGGACTCGGAGACCCAGTACTTC,CASTILRGDSETQYF
TRBV11-3,NA,TRBJ2-1,NA,TGTGCCAGCAGCCGAACTAGACACGCGGGTGAGCAGTTCTTC,CASSRTRHAGEQFF
TRBV7-7,NA,TRBJ2-2,NA,TGTGCTAGCAGCAACGAAGGTGGCACCGGGGAGCTGTTTTTT,CASSNEGGTGELFF
TRBV16,NA,TRBJ2-7,TRBD1,TGTGCCAGCAGCCAATCAGCAGGACAGGGCATCGAGCAGTACTTC,CASSQSAGQGIEQYF
TRBV18,few,TRBJ1-5,NA,TGTGCCAGCTCAGGGGTTAATGATCAGCCCCAGCATTTT,CASSGVNDQPQHF
TRBV6-5,few,TRBJ2-5,NA,TGTGCCAGCAGTTACGTTCCAGCAGAGACCCAGTACTTC,CASSYVPAETQYF
TRBV7-2,NA,TRBJ1-1,TRBD1,TGTGCCAGTAGACAGGGGGAGAACACTGAAGCTTTCTTT,CASRQGENTEAFF
TRBV2,NA,TRBJ2-1,TRBD2,TGTGCCAGCAGGCGACTAGCGGGGGGGCACGAGCAGTTCTTC,CASRRLAGGHEQFF
TRBV9,NA,TRBJ1-4,NA,TGTGCCAGCAGCCCCCGGGAGGGACTGGCTAATGAAAAACTGTTTTTT,CASSPREGLANEKLFF
TRBV5-1,NA,TRBJ1-2,NA,TGCGCCAGCACCCTGGGAGGGGTTCATGGCTACACCTTC,CASTLGGVHGYTF
TRBV21-1,NA,TRBJ2-7,NA,TGTGCCAGCAGCAAAGGGAATCCAGGTGGCGAGCAGTACTTC,CASSKGNPGGEQYF
TRBV7-2,NA,TRBJ2-3,TRBD1,TGTGCCAGCAGCCCAGGGGGCATCCGCACAGATACGCAGTATTTT,CASSPGGIRTDTQYF
TRBV25-1,few,TRBJ1-2,NA,TGTGCCAGCCGCTGGGGGGCAGGTGGCTACACCTTC,CASRWGAGGYTF
TRBV29-1,NA,TRBJ2-3,NA,TGCAGCGTTGAAGTCCGGACGGGCACAGATACGCAGTATTTT,CSVEVRTGTDTQYF
TRBV7-2,NA,TRBJ2-1,NA,TGTGCCAGCACCACTGACCAGGGGCGAAATGAGCAGTTCTTC,CASTTDQGRNEQFF
TRBV2,NA,TRBJ1-2,NA,TGTGCCAGCGAGGAGAACTATGGCTACACCTTC,CASEENYGYTF
TRBV6-5,NA,TRBJ1-6,NA,TGTGCCAGCAGTTACCCCAATTCACCCCTCCACTTT,CASSYPNSPLHF
TRBV7-9,NA,TRBJ2-3,NA,TGTGCCAGCAGCTTAGTGCGCACAGATACGCAGTATTTT,CASSLVRTDTQYF
TRBV7-2,few,TRBJ1-5,NA,TGTGCCAGCAGCTTAGCGGGGGGGCCGAATCAGCCCCAGCATTTT,CASSLAGGPNQPQHF
TRBV9,few,TRBJ1-2,TRBD1,TGTGCCAGCAGCGTAGCGGGACAGGTGAATGGCTACACCTTC,CASSVAGQVNGYTF
TRBV27,NA,TRBJ2-6,TRBD1,TGTGCCAGCACCAAAGGGACAGGGGCGTTCTCTGGGGCCAACGTCCTGACTTTC,CASTKGTGAFSGANVLTF